This paragraph covers one TCR beta chain sequence. Its antigen remains unknown. The sample belongs to a study of T-cell memory formation after mild COVID-19. This CDR3 has 18 residues. V was pared by 0 bases and J by 2 bases, with 9 bases of the junction left unmatched. The germline V gene has CDR1 LGHNA and CDR2 YSLEER. Study findings and constraints: CD8+ contracting clones occupied EMRA, while CD4+ ones occupied mainly CM and EM.

cDNA libraries for TCR alpha and TCR beta, carrying sample barcodes and UMIs, came from 5'RACE with constant-segment primers. TCRdb ran MiXCR on the 5' RACE reads and lists one entry per CDR3 protein. The table records a few hundred thousand distinct CDR3 sequences, approximately 16% of them present only once. Sequencing was done on a sample of PBMCs or a T cell subset sorted from them (not recorded which). The clonotype originates from a man between 18 and 29 years old who had mild COVID-19 (a few samples of this study predate the infection). Cell type and time point are not known. The chain joins TRBV4-3 to TRBJ2-1, with 8 bases fitting TRBD1. The CDR3 sequence is CASSQDHGGTGAYNEQFF. The CDR3 DNA reads TGCGCCAGCAGCCAAGATCATGGCGGGACAGGAGCCTACAATGAGCAGTTCTTC.